This TCR beta chain was identified during a study of vaccination effects on CD4 cells after COVID-19. The overall study: Around 2 million PBMC were placed in each well, which was supplemented with 10 IU/ml IL-2 and approximately 10 ug/ml peptides.

Following culture for roughly 10 days, CD4+ T cells were isolated. Everyone in the study got two shots of either the BNT162b2 or mRNA-1273 vaccine. Vaccinated participants had no history of SARS-CoV-2 infection and tested negative for nucleocapsid antibodies. Comment on this clone: Its antigen remains unidentified.

The germline CDR1 and CDR2 sequences are KGHSH and LQKENI. Trimming took 5 bases from V and 0 from J, leaving 10 bases between them. This CDR3 has 14 residues. The table came from immunoSEQ multiplex PCR; TCRdb's copy has only in-frame clones and leaves some out. Of over 8,000 clones listed, about 75% are singletons. Study findings and constraints: Limitations: small convalescent group and missing early post-infection timepoints.

The chain combines TRBV18 with TRBJ1-2, with a tentative D call TRBD1 (6 bases). This receptor was taken from a human donor who received a COVID-19 vaccine. Sequences were derived from CD4+ T cells from PBMCs cultured without peptide, sampled after COVID-19 vaccination. The CDR3 DNA is TGTGCCAGCTCAGTGCAGGGGCCTAACTATGGCTACACCTTC. Translation gives CASSVQGPNYGYTF.